The rows below give T cell receptor beta chains drawn from one sample of a study of blood T cell repertoires in COVID-19. Some clones are missing from TCRdb's copy, which holds only in-frame ones; the method was immunoSEQ multiplex PCR. This repertoire shows tens of thousands of clones, approximately 90% found once; its top ten account for roughly 1.6%. Material for sequencing was peripheral blood. The origin of the receptors is a man aged 55 to 69 with acute or convalescent COVID-19. CDR3s include the opening cysteine and the closing phenylalanine or tryptophan. The D gene is left open where the match is weak. Clone size is not always given. Where it is, it says once, few, many or a class for expanded clones.

clone_size,j_call,d_call,v_call,cdr3_aa,cdr3_nt
.,TRBJ2-7,.,TRBV7-8,CASSSSGVGSYEQYF,TGTGCCAGCAGCTCGTCAGGGGTAGGGTCCTACGAGCAGTACTTC
few,TRBJ1-5,.,TRBV10-2,CASRQGKNQPQHF,TGCGCCAGCAGACAGGGAAAGAATCAGCCCCAGCATTTT
.,TRBJ1-1,TRBD1,TRBV2,CASNPGQGHWTEAFF,TGTGCCAGCAATCCCGGACAGGGACATTGGACTGAAGCTTTCTTT
once,TRBJ2-3,TRBD2,TRBV19,CASSRLAGGPDTQYF,TGTGCCAGTTCAAGACTAGCGGGGGGGCCAGATACGCAGTATTTT
once,TRBJ1-5,.,TRBV5-1,CASSLGEGRQPQHF,TGCGCCAGCAGCTTGGGAGAGGGCAGGCAGCCCCAGCATTTT
.,TRBJ1-4,TRBD1,TRBV27,CASSFGTAGFHEKLFF,TGTGCCAGCAGTTTCGGGACAGCCGGGTTTCATGAAAAACTGTTTTTT
.,TRBJ1-5,.,TRBV18,CASSPGPQGIGNQPQHF,TGTGCCAGCTCACCGGGACCTCAGGGGATCGGCAATCAGCCCCAGCATTTT
.,TRBJ2-1,.,TRBV19,CASSAEGQPYNEQFF,TGTGCCAGTAGTGCGGAGGGACAGCCCTACAATGAGCAGTTCTTC
.,TRBJ2-1,.,TRBV12-3/TRBV12-4,CASSFSVYNEQFF,TGTGCCAGCAGTTTTTCCGTTTACAATGAGCAGTTCTTC
.,TRBJ2-7,.,TRBV24-1,CATSDGIASGSYEQYF,TGTGCCACCAGTGATGGAATAGCCAGCGGCTCCTACGAGCAGTACTTC
.,TRBJ2-3,.,TRBV18,CASSPTRISTDTQYF,TGTGCCAGCTCGCCTACTCGAATTAGCACAGATACGCAGTATTTT